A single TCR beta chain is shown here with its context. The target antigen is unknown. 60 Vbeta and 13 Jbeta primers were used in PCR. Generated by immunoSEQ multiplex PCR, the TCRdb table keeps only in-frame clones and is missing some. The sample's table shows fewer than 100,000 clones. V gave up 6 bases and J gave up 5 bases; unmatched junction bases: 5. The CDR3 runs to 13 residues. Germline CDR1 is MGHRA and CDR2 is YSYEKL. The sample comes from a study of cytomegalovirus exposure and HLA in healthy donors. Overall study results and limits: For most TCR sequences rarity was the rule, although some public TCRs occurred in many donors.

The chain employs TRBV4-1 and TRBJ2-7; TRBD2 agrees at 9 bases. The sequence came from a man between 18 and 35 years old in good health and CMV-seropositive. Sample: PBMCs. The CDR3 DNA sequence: TGCGCCAGCAGGGGCGGGGGGGCCCACGAGCAGTACTTC. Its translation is CASRGGGAHEQYF.